Given below is one TCR beta chain in context. Its cognate antigen is unknown. This entry comes from a study of OX40 agonist ivuxolimab in advanced cancers. Study information: Dose-escalation subjects each had hepatocellular carcinoma, melanoma, renal cell or head and neck cancer.

Study-wide results and caveats: Clonal expansion was among the lowest in partial responders at 0.1-3.0 mg/kg, especially CD8+. Part of the nonresponder group also had normalized T-cell clonal expansion that was low. Expanded clones were, on average, more numerous in CD8+ T cells than in CD4+.

Method: immunoSEQ multiplex PCR; TCRdb's copy keeps in-frame clones and lacks some. The table lists nearly 95,000 clones, 85% to 95% of them singletons, with roughly 2.6% in the top ten. V lost 3 bases and J lost 3; bases outside the gene matches: 6. This CDR3 comprises 14 residues. Looked up from germline, CDR1 is SGDLS and CDR2 is YYNGEE. The chain carries TRBV9 and TRBJ2-7; 7 positions match TRBD1. Sample: CD4+ or CD8+ T cells sorted from blood, taken in a trial of the OX40 agonist ivuxolimab. The sequence was collected from an adult with an advanced solid tumor such as melanoma, head and neck, liver or kidney cancer. CDR3 DNA sequence: TGTGCCAGCAGCGCCGGGGACAGCCTCTACGAGCAGTACTTC. Residues: CASSAGDSLYEQYF. The complete variable domain, with remaining parts taken from reference TRBV9 and TRBJ2-7, reads DSGVTQTPKHLITATGQRVTLRCSPRSGDLSVYWYQQSLDQGLQFLIQYYNGEERAKGNILERFSAQQFPDLHSELNLSSLELGDSALYFCASSAGDSLYEQYFGPGTRLTVT.